This T cell receptor (beta chain) was observed in a study of neurological immune-mediated disorders (dated by TCRdb to between 2017 and 2020). With regard to the full study: Using UMI-based sequencing, the study compared peripheral blood TCR-beta repertoires from patients with HTLV-I-associated myelopathy (HAM/TSP), patients with multiple sclerosis, and healthy controls. Longitudinal samples, technical triplicates and paired sorted CD4+ and CD8+ T-cell subsets, alongside PBMC samples, were included among the roughly 100 TCR-beta libraries. The cohort was made up of 68 subjects, consisting of around 14 HAM/TSP patients, some 34 multiple sclerosis patients and approximately 20 healthy controls.

Study-wide findings and limitations: Expanded clones from different subjects shared no identical CDR3 amino acid sequences, which suggests that TCR-beta repertoires were private in all groups. The highest TCR clonal expansion was observed in HAM/TSP patients, whereas the lowest was observed in MS patients, even when compared with healthy controls.

As concerns this clonotype: Its specific antigen is unknown. No clone much larger than this one lies a single base away; base qualities are absent.

The healthy controls were volunteers from a blood bank in Maryland, USA. Unsorted PBMC libraries were generated from 2 million PBMCs stored in RNAlater at -80 °C until RNA extraction. PBMCs were separated from peripheral blood using Ficoll-Hypaque density gradient centrifugation and then cryopreserved in liquid nitrogen. cDNA was synthesized by template-switch 5'RACE using a primer with a 10-nucleotide random unique molecular identifier that tagged each TCR transcript. Each sequencing run produced over 160 million TCR-beta sequences covering 15-18 subjects. Total RNA was extracted with the RNeasy kit. The KAPA Real-time Library Amplification kit was used to amplify TCR-beta VDJ regions with primers targeting the TCR constant region and the 5'RACE anchor. Sample indexes and Illumina adaptors were added in a first PCR, after which library yield was increased in a second PCR. After purification with Ampure beads, the TCR product of roughly 650 bp was size-selected on a 2% E-gel SizeSelection system. Before pooling, library quality was assessed on a Bioanalyzer, concentration was determined with Qubit, and library quantification was performed with the Kapa Library Quantification kit. An Illumina HiSeq 2500 sequenced the libraries paired-end 2 x 150 bp. To increase sequence diversity, about 25-30% phiX was spiked into each library pool. From the authors' description of their analysis: The quality-filtered reads were processed with the UMI-based MiGEC pipeline, whose error correction step removed more than 80% of the raw TCR sequences. VDJ genes were aligned to IMGT germline references, and each clonotype was defined by a unique CDR3 amino acid sequence together with V-J genes. Clonal expansion, Shannon diversity and CDR3 relatedness (CalcPairwiseDistances, ClusterSamples) were evaluated with VDJtools, and phylogenetic trees were built with CLCbio workbench. Using coefficient-of-variation modelling across technical triplicates, the study counted a clone as expanded if it had at least 8 unique UMIs. TCRdb trimmed the raw reads at Q25, called clones with MiXCR and kept productive beta chains. Entries that share a CDR3 protein sequence are merged under the most common genes and DNA. The V and J calls were determined by TCRdb, not by the authors. The sample table contains around 78,000 distinct CDR3 sequences; only one count was recorded for roughly 18% of them. Of the sample, 15% falls within the top ten clones.

For CDR1 and CDR2, the germline V gene lists SGHRS and YFSETQ. Including cysteine and phenylalanine, the CDR3 has 14 amino acids. Kept here is only the CDR3 DNA, which spans 42 bases and is read in frame from base 1. At the junction V is shortened by 5 bases and J by 3 bases, with 13 bases in between. This clonotype was obtained from a woman aged 40 to 49 in good health. The chain employs TRBV5-1 and TRBJ2-3, with the D gene uncertain. Sequences were obtained from PBMCs. The nucleotide sequence is TGCGCCAGCAGGGAATCCCTGATGACAGATACGCAGTATTTT. Translated, it gives CASRESLMTDTQYF.